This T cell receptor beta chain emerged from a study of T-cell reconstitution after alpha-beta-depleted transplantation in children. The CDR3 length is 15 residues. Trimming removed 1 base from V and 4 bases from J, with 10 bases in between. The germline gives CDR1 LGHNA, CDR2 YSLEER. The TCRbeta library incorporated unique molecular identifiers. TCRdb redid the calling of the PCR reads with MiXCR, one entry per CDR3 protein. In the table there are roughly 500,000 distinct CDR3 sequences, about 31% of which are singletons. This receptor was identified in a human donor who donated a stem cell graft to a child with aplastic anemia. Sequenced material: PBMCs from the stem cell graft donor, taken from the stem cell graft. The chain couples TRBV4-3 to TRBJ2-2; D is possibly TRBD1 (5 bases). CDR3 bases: TGCGCCAGCAGCCAAGGGTTAGGGGCCACCGGGGAGCTGTTTTTT. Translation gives CASSQGLGATGELFF.